This TCR beta chain derives from a study of CD8+ T cells in alopecia areata (dated by TCRdb to 2017 to 2018). Concerning the study at large: Treated patients were enrolled in an open-label pilot trial of oral tofacitinib, 5 to 10 mg twice daily, for moderate-to-severe alopecia areata. Tofacitinib was administered for 6 to 18 months, and 6 months of follow-up off drug were then conducted to assess delayed response and recurrence. In treated patients, disease severity was measured using the SALT score, which gives the percentage of scalp surface area affected. To study T cell clonal expansion in alopecia areata, the researchers applied high-throughput TCRbeta sequencing to both the C3H/HeJ mouse model and human patients. On the human side, TCRbeta sequencing was run on scalp tissue and on sorted CD4+ and CD8+ peripheral blood T cells from healthy controls and from alopecia areata patients with either patchy or totalis/universalis disease. Biopsies were taken from tofacitinib-treated patients at baseline and again at 4 and 24 weeks into treatment, and several of those patients also had a later scalp biopsy. Scalp clonality was compared among normal scalp (n=4), patchy alopecia areata scalp (n=8), and alopecia totalis/universalis scalp (n=8). RNA was extracted with the PAXgene miRNA kit for fixed scalp, the miRNeasy kit for PBMCs, and the RNeasy kit for mouse skin. Amplification of TCRbeta CDR3 regions was done by immunoSEQ multiplex PCR using 35 Vbeta forward primers and 13 Jbeta reverse primers. Results and caveats for the whole study, not just this receptor: Lesional scalp, especially in alopecia totalis/universalis, showed higher clonality and more expanded CD8+ clones than normal scalp, suggesting antigenic drive. Tofacitinib significantly decreased scalp clonality and the number of expanded CD8+ clones among the top 100 scalp clones. Scalp TCR repertoire analysis is complicated because resident alphabeta T cells in normal human skin are also sequenced, whereas mouse skin is dominated by gammadelta T cells. Many expanded lesional clones persisted in scalp and blood during tofacitinib treatment, which may partly explain relapse after stopping treatment. The treated cohort was small, with a single nonresponder, so links between baseline CD8+ expansion and response need larger studies. Shared TCR sequences between patients were less evident than in mice, which may be partly attributable to HLA diversity in the patient population.

Comments on this clone: Its binding antigen is unknown. Per-base qualities were not stored, and no clone one base away is much larger.

Taken with the paper, the label for time point translates to: 24 weeks on oral tofacitinib. This sample's treatment or condition label indicates: oral pan-JAK inhibitor, 5-10 mg twice daily. Peripheral blood and lesional scalp punch biopsies were obtained from patients with alopecia areata. PBMCs were isolated by density centrifugation and stained for CD3, CD4 and CD8, and CD4+ and CD8+ T cells were sorted on a FACSAria. The CDR3, from cysteine to phenylalanine, totals 13 residues. Only the CDR3 region is kept as DNA, spanning 39 bases read in frame from base 1. V is pared back by 3 bases and J by 11 bases, with 19 bases lying between the germline termini. CDR1 and CDR2 (GTSNPN, SVGIG) derive from the germline V gene (reference sequence). Library preparation used the immunoSEQ multiplex PCR assay. RNA was extracted from all samples and reverse transcribed into cDNA as template for TCR sequencing. First-strand cDNA was synthesized using SuperScript III with a 2:1 mix of oligo-dT and random hexamers. Amplification bias was assessed with a synthetic immune receptor repertoire, and residual bias was removed computationally. In the paper's pipeline: Raw reads were preprocessed to remove errors, and CDR3 was defined by IMGT conventions from the conserved cysteine to phenylalanine. Clonality was calculated as 1 minus Shannon entropy normalized by log2 of the number of productive unique TCRs. CD4 or CD8 identity of scalp clones was inferred by cross-referencing scalp TCRbeta sequences with sorted blood CD4 and CD8 repertoires. TCRdb carries this immuneACCESS record with in-frame sequences only. Its versions omit some clonotypes, under half of them owing to an unresolved V gene in the studies checked, with the rest unexplained. V and J calls and clone size are as listed in that table; D and trimming were resolved from the DNA. Present in this sample are about 200,000 clones, more than 45% of which were seen just once. 5.5% of the sample lies in the top ten.

The sample was CD4+ T cells sorted from blood, taken at week 24, from a patient treated with tofacitinib. The TCR originated in a human donor with alopecia areata. The rearrangement joined TRBV30 to TRBJ1-1; there is no confident call for the D gene. CDR3 loop: CAWSDHPSGRAFF. The sequenced DNA: TGTGCCTGGAGCGATCACCCGTCTGGCAGGGCTTTCTTT.